The next 6 T cell receptor beta chains were all read from a single sample in a study of vaccination and CD4 T cells after COVID-19 (dated 2022 in TCRdb). What the time point label conveys for this sample: late sampling 161 to 241 days after vaccination in three convalescent patients. The treatment or condition tag for this specimen amounts to: approximately 9-day PBMC culture with coronavirus spike peptide pools or control peptides (ViraFEST assay). Libraries were made using PCR. The run used an Illumina iSeq 100. TCR sequencing of DNA from cultured CD4+ T cells used the Oncomine TCR Beta short-read assay at the Johns Hopkins FTIC core. TCRdb itself trimmed the public reads at Q25 with fastp, ran MiXCR and retained productive beta chains. Every entry covers one CDR3 protein and lists the most common genes and DNA from its rows. Recorded for this sample are roughly 26,000 distinct CDR3 sequences; 35% to 40% of them occurred a single time. The ten top clones hold more than 3% of the sample.

These TCRs are of unknown antigen specificity. The sample consisted of CD4+ T cells from blood, cultured in vitro, taken about 7 months after SARS-CoV-2 vaccination. The receptors shown here come from a human donor who had recovered from COVID-19.

This clonotype occurred a few times. The chain joins TRBV20-1 to TRBJ2-3, with 12 bases identical to TRBD2. V was pared by 6 bases and J by 5 bases, with 3 bases of the junction left unmatched. CDR1 is DFQATT and CDR2 is SNEGSKA in the germline V gene (reference sequence). The CDR3 consists of 13 residues. The CDR3 region is CSAPGLAGDTQYF. The CDR3 DNA follows: TGCAGTGCACCGGGACTAGCGGGAGATACGCAGTATTTT.

A few counts support this clonotype. J is TRBJ2-3 and V is TRBV19; TRBD2 might be the D (5 bases). The germline gives CDR1 LNHDA, CDR2 SQIVND (reference sequence). With 3 bases removed from V and 6 bases from J, the gap between germline ends came to 7 bases. The length of the CDR3 is 12 residues. The CDR3 DNA reads as TGTGCCAGTAGTATCACTAGGGATACGCAGTATTTT. Protein: CASSITRDTQYF.

The genes are TRBV7-2 and TRBJ2-2, with 9 bases that match TRBD2. Trimming at V came to 5 bases and at J to 8 bases, leaving 9 bases not matched to a gene. CDR3 length: 15 residues. Germline V gene data show CDR1 as SGHTA and CDR2 as FQGNSA. The CDR3 DNA reads as TGTGCCAGCAGCCCCAGTAGCGGGAGACTTGGGGAGCTGTTTTTT. Amino acid sequence: CASSPSSGRLGELFF. Using reference TRBV7-2 and TRBJ2-2 for the parts outside the CDR3, the full variable domain is GAGVSQSPSNKVTEKGKDVELRCDPISGHTALYWYRQSLGQGLEFLIYFQGNSAPDKSGLPSDRFSAERTGGSVSTLTIQRTQQEDSAVYLCASSPSSGRLGELFFGEGSRLTVL.

The chain carries TRBV28 and TRBJ2-3; the match to TRBD2 covers 9 bases. Germline CDR1 is MDHEN and CDR2 is SYDVKM. This CDR3 has 17 amino acids. V lost 5 bases to trimming and J lost 3 bases; unmatched junction nucleotides: 12. CDR3 in DNA: TGTGCCAGCAGTATACAGCTTAGCGGGAGAGGGACAGATACGCAGTATTTT. Translation: CASSIQLSGRGTDTQYF.

The chain employs TRBV27 and TRBJ2-7; 16 bases align to TRBD2. The germline gives CDR1 MNHEY, CDR2 SMNVEV (reference sequence). V was clipped by 6 bases and J by 2 bases; unmatched bases: 13. CDR3 size: 19 residues. The CDR3: CASSLWMGLAGGNTYEQYF. The CDR3 DNA follows: TGTGCCAGCAGCCTGTGGATGGGACTAGCGGGAGGGAATACCTACGAGCAGTACTTC.

This rearrangement joins TRBV29-1 to TRBJ2-7; the match to TRBD2 covers 11 bases. The CDR3 spans 13 residues. V lost 7 bases, J lost 4 bases, and 6 bases stayed unmatched. The germline gives CDR1 SQVTM, CDR2 ANQGSEA. CDR3 sequence: CSGSSSGGYEQYF. The CDR3 DNA is TGCAGCGGTTCATCTAGCGGGGGGTACGAGCAGTACTTC.